Described below is a single TCR beta chain sequence and its context. Its antigen remains unknown. TCRdb itself ran the RT-PCR reads through MiXCR, one entry per CDR3 protein. The table shows around 480,000 distinct CDR3 sequences, with about a tenth occurring only once. The data stem from a study of response to subunit inactivated influenza vaccine. Overall study results and limits: A suggestion made by the authors is that each seasonal influenza vaccination recruits few new T cells.

CDR1 is LGHNA and CDR2 is YNFKEQ in the germline V gene. Trimming pared 3 bases from V and 0 bases from J, leaving 14 bases between. The CDR3 is made up of 17 amino acids. The sequence was obtained from a man aged 50 or older who received an inactivated influenza vaccine. Specimen: PBMCs from blood, collected about 6 weeks after vaccination. The rearrangement joins TRBV4-2 to TRBJ2-2; D is perhaps TRBD1 (5 bases). The CDR3 loop is CASSQPMYRSNTGELFF. DNA of the CDR3: TGTGCCAGCAGCCAGCCTATGTACAGGTCGAACACCGGGGAGCTGTTTTTT.